A single sample is the source of the 8 T cell receptor beta chains below, sequenced in a study of blood T cell repertoires in COVID-19. TCRdb's table, derived via immunoSEQ multiplex PCR, lists solely in-frame clones and lacks some. The sample carries around 290,000 clones, around 87% recorded once. The specimen sequenced was peripheral blood. The source is a woman aged 45-65 years who had recovered from COVID-19.

The chain recombines TRBV7-9 with TRBJ1-6; possible D gene TRBD1, 5 bases. The CDR3 sequence is 16 residues long. The V gene's germline CDR1 is SEHNR and CDR2 FQNEAQ (reference sequence). The germline V and J ends were trimmed by 0 bases and 9 bases, with 15 bases remaining between them. CDR3 loop: CASSLAGWQGGSPLHF. CDR3 coding DNA: TGTGCCAGCAGCTTAGCTGGCTGGCAGGGTGGTTCACCCCTCCACTTT.

The chain carries TRBV2 and TRBJ2-1; maybe TRBD2 (5 bases). Germline V gene data show CDR1 as SNHLY and CDR2 as FYNNEI. There are 15 residues in the CDR3. V lost 6 bases, J lost 2 bases, and 14 bases lay in between. The CDR3 DNA follows: TGTGCCAGCAGACACCAAAGGGAGACCTACAATGAGCAGTTCTTC. Translating it yields CASRHQRETYNEQFF.

The chain joins TRBV4-3 to TRBJ2-3; 11 bases are shared with TRBD2. The V gene end was trimmed by 0 bases and the J gene end by 4 bases; junction bases not matched to a gene: 12. The germline V gene has CDR1 LGHNA and CDR2 YSLEER. The CDR3 runs to 19 residues. The CDR3 DNA reads TGCGCCAGCAGCCAAGATAGGTTTGTAGCGGGAGGGCCCCCAGATACGCAGTATTTT. Residues: CASSQDRFVAGGPPDTQYF.

This clone was seen only a few times. Distinct nucleotide sequences in the sample also encode this CDR3. This chain connects TRBV4-2 to TRBJ1-5; no reliable D call. V dropped 3 bases and J dropped 0 bases, with 6 bases sitting between them. The CDR3 is 14 residues long. Looked up from germline, CDR1 is LGHNA and CDR2 is YNFKEQ. The CDR3 nucleotides read TGTGCCAGCAGCCAGGACTCTAGCAATCAGCCCCAGCATTTT. Its protein product is CASSQDSSNQPQHF.

This chain connects TRBV30 to TRBJ1-6; 9 positions agree with TRBD1. Trimming cost V 4 bases and J 8 bases; bases outside gene matches: 3. CDR3 size: 13 residues. CDR1 is GTSNPN, CDR2 SVGIG, per germline (reference sequence). CDR3 sequence: CAWTWTGDSPLHF. CDR3 DNA sequence: TGTGCCTGGACGTGGACAGGGGATTCACCCCTCCACTTT.

This clone has just one count. V and J are TRBV7-6 and TRBJ2-1; D not certain. The CDR3 extends over 11 amino acids. V dropped 5 bases and J dropped 5 bases, with 4 bases sitting between them. CDR1 is SGHVS and CDR2 is FNYEAQ in the germline V gene. CDR3 protein: CASSRDNEQFF. CDR3 coding DNA: TGTGCCAGCAGCCGGGACAATGAGCAGTTCTTC.

This chain joins TRBV4-3 and TRBJ2-1, with a weak D call TRBD2 (6 bases). The CDR3 runs to 16 residues. Trimming shortened V by 0 bases and J by 8 bases, and 17 bases separated the two germline ends. Per the germline V gene, CDR1 is LGHNA and CDR2 is YSLEER. The CDR3 DNA reads as TGCGCCAGCAGCCAAGATTACGCATCCGGAGGGGATGAGCAGTTCTTC. This sequence encodes CASSQDYASGGDEQFF.

This clone was observed once. The chain has TRBV7-2 and TRBJ1-4; TRBD1 is a possible D gene (6 bases). This CDR3 region has 12 residues. Germline V gene lookup returns CDR1 SGHTA and CDR2 FQGNSA. Trimming left V 5 bases short and J 11 bases short, with 12 bases between. The CDR3 DNA sequence: TGTGCCAGCAGCGCGAACAGGGTGAAACTGTTTTTT. Protein: CASSANRVKLFF. The entire variable domain, with the rest obtained from reference TRBV7-2 and TRBJ1-4, is as follows: GAGVSQSPSNKVTEKGKDVELRCDPISGHTALYWYRQSLGQGLEFLIYFQGNSAPDKSGLPSDRFSAERTGGSVSTLTIQRTQQEDSAVYLCASSANRVKLFFGSGTQLSVL.